This T cell receptor beta chain was identified in a study of cytomegalovirus exposure and HLA in healthy donors. Study-level background: About 80 million unique TCRs, all from HLA-typed donors, were included in an early release of the data.

This clone showed up just once. Antigen specificity is unknown. This PCR relied on a set of 60 Vbeta primers and 13 Jbeta primers. Method: immunoSEQ multiplex PCR; TCRdb's copy keeps in-frame clones and lacks some. The sample has around 71,000 clones; about 64% are singletons. Germline V gene data show CDR1 as SQVTM and CDR2 as ANQGSEA. The ends were cut back, 1 base at V and 5 bases at J, with 14 bases in the middle. CDR3 size: 14 residues. Study outcomes and limitations: A later analysis found that most CMV-associated TCR beta chains appeared HLA-restricted. The authors enumerated roughly 180 TCR beta chains as linked to cytomegalovirus. The Asian-associated ancestry cluster reportedly had fewer N-insertions than the approximately 630-donor mean in a later analysis.

The material sequenced was PBMCs. The TCR originated in a man younger than 40 in good health and CMV-seropositive. The rearrangement joins TRBV29-1 to TRBJ2-5; weak D call: TRBD2 (6 bases). CDR3: CSVEGGGPRETQYF. Written as DNA, the CDR3 is TGCAGCGTTGAAGGAGGAGGGCCCCGGGAGACCCAGTACTTC.